The present entry profiles one TCR beta chain with its context. This sample is drawn from a study of long-term antiretroviral therapy in people with HIV. Samples were assayed with immunoSEQ v3.0 at survey level. The assay was immunoSEQ multiplex PCR, and TCRdb's table has in-frame clones only and misses some. The table shows 15,000 to 20,000 clones, with less than 85% occurring only once. The sequence came from a man younger than 35 with HIV. This specimen consisted of unsorted PBMCs, obtained 0.9 years after starting antiretroviral therapy.

CDR3 nucleotide sequence: TGTGCCAGCAGTGAATATGACGGGGCGAACACTGAAGCTTTCTTT. This codes for CASSEYDGANTEAFF. The chain employs TRBV6-1 and TRBJ1-1; maybe TRBD1 (5 bases). Germline V CDR1 and CDR2: MNHNS, SASEGT. The CDR3 is 15 amino acids. Trimming stripped 2 bases from V and 1 base from J, with 11 bases between.